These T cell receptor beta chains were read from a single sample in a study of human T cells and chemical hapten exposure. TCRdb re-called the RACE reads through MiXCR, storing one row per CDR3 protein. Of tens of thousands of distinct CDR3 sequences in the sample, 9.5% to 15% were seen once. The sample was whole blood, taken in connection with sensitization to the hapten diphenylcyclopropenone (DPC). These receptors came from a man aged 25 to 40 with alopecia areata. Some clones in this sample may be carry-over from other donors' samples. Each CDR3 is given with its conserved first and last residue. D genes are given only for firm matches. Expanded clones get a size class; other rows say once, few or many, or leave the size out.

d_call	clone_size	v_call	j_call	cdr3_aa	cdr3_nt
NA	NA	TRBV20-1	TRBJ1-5	CSASTGGQPQHF	TGCAGTGCTAGTACCGGAGGTCAGCCCCAGCATTTT
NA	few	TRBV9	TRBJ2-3	CASSVGPGEVMDTQYF	TGTGCCAGCAGCGTGGGGCCAGGGGAAGTTATGGATACGCAGTATTTT
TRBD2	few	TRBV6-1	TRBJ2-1	CASTTSPFSYNEQFF	TGTGCCAGCACGACTAGCCCTTTTTCCTACAATGAGCAGTTCTTC
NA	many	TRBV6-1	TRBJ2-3	CASRGGGQFYTDTQYF	TGTGCCAGCAGGGGAGGCGGACAGTTCTACACAGATACGCAGTATTTT
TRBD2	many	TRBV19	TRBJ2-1	CASTWTSGARRGQFF	TGTGCCAGTACCTGGACTAGCGGGGCCCGACGGGGGCAGTTCTTC
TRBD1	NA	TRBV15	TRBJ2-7	CATSLIGTASYEQYF	TGTGCCACCAGTCTGATCGGGACAGCTTCCTACGAGCAGTACTTC
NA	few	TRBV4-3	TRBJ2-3	CASSKGGEVGGTDTQYF	TGCGCCAGCAGCAAGGGCGGAGAAGTTGGTGGCACAGATACGCAGTATTTT
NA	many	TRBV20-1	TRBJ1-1	CSAMEWGRNTEAFF	TGCAGTGCCATGGAATGGGGCCGGAACACTGAAGCTTTCTTT
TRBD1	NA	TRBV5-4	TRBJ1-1	CASSFDRENTEAFF	TGTGCCAGCAGCTTCGACAGGGAGAACACTGAAGCTTTCTTT
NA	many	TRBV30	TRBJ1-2	CAWSVGAGNYGYTF	TGTGCCTGGAGTGTAGGGGCAGGCAACTATGGCTACACCTTC
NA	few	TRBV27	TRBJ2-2	CASRQGTGELFF	TGTGCCAGCAGGCAGGGAACCGGGGAGCTGTTTTTT
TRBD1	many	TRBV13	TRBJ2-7	CASSLDRGHEQYF	TGTGCCAGCAGCTTAGACAGGGGTCACGAGCAGTACTTC
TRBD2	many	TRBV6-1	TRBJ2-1	CASSATSGGGSSYNEQFF	TGTGCCAGCAGTGCGACTAGCGGGGGGGGGAGCTCCTACAATGAGCAGTTCTTC
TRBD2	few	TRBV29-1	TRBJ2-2	CSVVLGLAYTGELFF	TGCAGCGTTGTTCTAGGACTAGCCTACACCGGGGAGCTGTTTTTT
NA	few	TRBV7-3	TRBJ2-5	CASSAQGQETQYF	TGTGCCAGCAGCGCACAGGGACAAGAGACCCAGTACTTC
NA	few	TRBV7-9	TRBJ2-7	CASTPRGQAEQYF	TGTGCCAGCACCCCGCGGGGTCAGGCGGAGCAGTACTTC
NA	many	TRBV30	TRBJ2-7	CAWDRDGKSSYEQYF	TGTGCCTGGGATAGGGACGGCAAGAGCTCCTACGAGCAGTACTTC
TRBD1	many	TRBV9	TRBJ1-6	CASSVGQGQALHF	TGTGCCAGCAGCGTCGGACAGGGGCAGGCCCTCCACTTT
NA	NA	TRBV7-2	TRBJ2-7	CASSPSPGTDYEQYF	TGTGCCAGCAGCCCATCCCCGGGGACGGACTACGAGCAGTACTTC
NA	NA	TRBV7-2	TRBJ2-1	CASSLRQGKHEQFF	TGTGCCAGCAGCTTGAGGCAGGGGAAGCATGAGCAGTTCTTC
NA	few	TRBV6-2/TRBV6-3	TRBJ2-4	CASSHVAGTQPKNIQYF	TGTGCCAGCAGCCACGTGGCGGGGACCCAACCCAAAAACATTCAGTACTTC
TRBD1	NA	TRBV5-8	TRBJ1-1	CASSWSGGGWTEAFF	TGTGCCAGCAGCTGGTCAGGGGGCGGATGGACTGAAGCTTTCTTT
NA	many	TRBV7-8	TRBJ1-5	CASSYAVDGGNNQPQHF	TGTGCCAGCAGTTATGCCGTCGATGGGGGTAACAATCAGCCCCAGCATTTT
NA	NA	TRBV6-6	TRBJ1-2	CASSYSGDLANYGYTF	TGTGCCAGCAGTTACTCGGGTGACCTAGCTAACTATGGCTACACCTTC
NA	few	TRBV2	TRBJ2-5	CASSRGEKKQETQYF	TGTGCCAGCAGCAGGGGAGAGAAGAAGCAAGAGACCCAGTACTTC
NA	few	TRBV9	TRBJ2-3	CASSVGVGATDTQYF	TGTGCCAGCAGCGTAGGGGTCGGGGCTACAGATACGCAGTATTTT
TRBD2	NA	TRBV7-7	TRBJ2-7	CASSPGTSGGRPYEQYF	TGTGCCAGCAGTCCCGGGACTAGCGGGGGCAGACCCTACGAGCAGTACTTC
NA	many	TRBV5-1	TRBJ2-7	CATLSYEQYF	TGCGCCACCCTATCCTACGAGCAGTACTTC
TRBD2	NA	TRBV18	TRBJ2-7	CASSPEAGGTYEQYF	TGTGCCAGCTCACCCGAAGCGGGGGGTACCTACGAGCAGTACTTC
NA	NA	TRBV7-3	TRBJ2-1	CASSPGRTVEQFF	TGTGCCAGCAGCCCCGGGCGCACGGTTGAGCAGTTCTTC
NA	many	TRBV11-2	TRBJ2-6	CASKGSGANVLTF	TGTGCCAGCAAGGGGTCTGGGGCCAACGTCCTGACTTTC
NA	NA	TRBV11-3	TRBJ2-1	CASSLGRQGNEQFF	TGTGCCAGCAGCTTAGGCCGGCAGGGTAATGAGCAGTTCTTC
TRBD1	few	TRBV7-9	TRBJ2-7	CASRDRYRPEQYF	TGTGCCAGCAGGGACAGGTACCGACCCGAGCAGTACTTC
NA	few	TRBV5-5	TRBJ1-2	CASSAQANYGYTF	TGTGCCAGCAGCGCACAGGCGAACTATGGCTACACCTTC
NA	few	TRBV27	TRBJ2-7	CASSPVRGLSYEQYF	TGTGCCAGCAGCCCCGTAAGGGGATTGTCCTACGAGCAGTACTTC
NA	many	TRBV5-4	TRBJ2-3	CASSPAGDTQYF	TGTGCCAGCAGCCCGGCGGGGGATACGCAGTATTTT
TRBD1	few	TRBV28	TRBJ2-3	CASSNRDRKSDTQYF	TGTGCCAGCAGCAACCGGGACAGAAAATCGGATACGCAGTATTTT
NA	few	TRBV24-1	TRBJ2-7	CATSDSYEQYF	TGTGCCACCAGTGATTCCTACGAGCAGTACTTC
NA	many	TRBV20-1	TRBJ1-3	CSATTGFRNTIYF	TGCAGTGCTACTACAGGGTTTCGAAACACCATATATTTT
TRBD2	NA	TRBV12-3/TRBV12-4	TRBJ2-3	CASSTSGGARGGTDTQYF	TGTGCCAGCTCGACTAGCGGGGGGGCTCGAGGAGGCACAGATACGCAGTATTTT
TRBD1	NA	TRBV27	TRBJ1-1	CASSPQQGAPSDTEAFF	TGTGCCAGCAGTCCCCAGCAGGGGGCGCCCAGTGACACTGAAGCTTTCTTT
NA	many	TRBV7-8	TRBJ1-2	CASSFSLGQTGYTF	TGTGCCAGCAGCTTTTCCTTAGGGCAAACCGGCTACACCTTC
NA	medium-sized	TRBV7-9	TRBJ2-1	CASSLDGDYNEQFF	TGTGCCAGCAGCTTAGATGGAGACTACAATGAGCAGTTCTTC
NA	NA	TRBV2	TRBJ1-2	CASSAGTAIDYGYTF	TGTGCCAGCAGTGCGGGGACCGCTATTGACTATGGCTACACCTTC
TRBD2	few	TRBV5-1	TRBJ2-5	CASSLAGGGETQYF	TGCGCCAGCAGCTTGGCCGGGGGAGGGGAGACCCAGTACTTC
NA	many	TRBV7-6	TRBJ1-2	CASSLGSIYGYTF	TGTGCCAGCAGCTTAGGAAGTATCTATGGCTACACCTTC
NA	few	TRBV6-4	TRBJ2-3	CASGRAFSTDTQYF	TGTGCCAGCGGTAGGGCTTTCAGCACAGATACGCAGTATTTT
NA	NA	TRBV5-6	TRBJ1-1	CASSLYTEAFF	TGTGCCAGCAGCCTATACACTGAAGCTTTCTTT
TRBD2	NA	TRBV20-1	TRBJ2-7	CSARLAGARLSYEQYF	TGCAGTGCCAGACTAGCGGGGGCTCGACTGTCCTACGAGCAGTACTTC
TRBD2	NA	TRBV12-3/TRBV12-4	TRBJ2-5	CASSYPSGGEETQYF	TGTGCCAGCAGTTACCCTAGCGGGGGAGAAGAGACCCAGTACTTC